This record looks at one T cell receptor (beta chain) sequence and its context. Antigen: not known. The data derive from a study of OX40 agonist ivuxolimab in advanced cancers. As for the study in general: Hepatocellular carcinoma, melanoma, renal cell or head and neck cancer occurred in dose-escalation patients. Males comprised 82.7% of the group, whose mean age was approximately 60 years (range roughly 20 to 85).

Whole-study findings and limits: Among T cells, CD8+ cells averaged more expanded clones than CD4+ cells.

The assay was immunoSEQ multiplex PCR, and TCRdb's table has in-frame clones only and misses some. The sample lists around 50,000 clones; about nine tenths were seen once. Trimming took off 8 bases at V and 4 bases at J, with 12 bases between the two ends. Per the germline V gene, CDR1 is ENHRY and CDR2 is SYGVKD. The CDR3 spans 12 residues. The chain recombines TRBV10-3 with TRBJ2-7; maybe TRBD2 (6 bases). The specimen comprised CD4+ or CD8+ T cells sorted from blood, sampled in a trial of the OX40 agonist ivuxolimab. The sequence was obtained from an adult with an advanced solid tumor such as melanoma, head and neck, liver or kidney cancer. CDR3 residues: CAIAKEGYEQYF. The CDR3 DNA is TGTGCCATCGCGAAGGAGGGGTACGAGCAGTACTTC.